This TCR beta chain is drawn from a study of T cells in localized non-small cell lung cancer. The trim removed 3 bases at V and 4 bases at J, leaving 8 bases unmatched. Germline CDR1 is MDHEN and CDR2 is SYDVKM. The CDR3 is made up of 15 amino acids. Profiled with immunoSEQ multiplex PCR; TCRdb holds only in-frame clones, not every one. The table shows approximately 100,000 clones, with approximately 90% occurring only once. Study-level findings and limits: Sequencing was limited to one tumor region, leaving the possibility of heterogeneity open. Uninvolved adjacent lung showed the highest T cell clonality, exceeding tumor.

About this clone itself: Antigen: not known.

The clonotype was recovered from a woman aged 35-75 years with stage II squamous cell lung carcinoma. This rearrangement joins TRBV28 to TRBJ1-2; 7 bases agree with TRBD1. Specimen: PBMCs, collected before any cancer treatment. This CDR3 reads CASSFRDRVRYGYTF. The DNA for the CDR3 is TGTGCCAGCAGTTTCCGCGACAGGGTGCGCTATGGCTACACCTTC.